The present TCR beta chain was sequenced within a study of PD-1 blockade in classical Hodgkin lymphoma. The CDR3 runs to 14 residues. V was pared by 4 bases and J by 0 bases, with 11 bases between. The germline gives CDR1 SGHRS, CDR2 YFSETQ. Overall study findings and caveats: The origin of the repertoire differences remains undefined, with disease activity or prior therapy as possible causes.

Comment on this clone: Its target is not known.

Relapse was seen in all patients after autologous stem cell transplantation, and brentuximab vedotin exposure was variable. Sequencing used immunoSEQ multiplex PCR; TCRdb keeps in-frame clones, though not all of them. The table lists some 41,000 clones, approximately 79% of them singletons. This specimen consisted of peripheral blood mononuclear cells (PBMCs), obtained before the second cycle of nivolumab. V is TRBV5-1 and J is TRBJ2-7; D is perhaps TRBD1 or TRBD2 (5 bases each). This TCR came from a human donor with classical Hodgkin lymphoma. CDR3 region: CASSGDASSYEQYF. CDR3 DNA: TGCGCCAGCAGCGGGGACGCCAGCTCCTACGAGCAGTACTTC.